What follows describes a single T cell receptor (beta chain). What it binds is unknown. The CDR3 is 16 residues long. Per germline, CDR1 SGDLS and CDR2 YYNGEE. V was clipped by 4 bases and J by 6 bases; unmatched bases: 11. Focal radiation plus CTLA-4 blockade with ipilimumab was given to patients with chemo-refractory metastatic non-small-cell lung cancer. This specimen comes from a study of radiotherapy plus CTLA-4 blockade in lung cancer. Study summary: Across the patients, objective responses occurred in more than 15%, and disease control in just over 30%. Study results and limitations: The best predictor of response was reported to be early blood T cell clone dynamics, with interferon-beta. After treatment with radiotherapy plus ipilimumab, TCR clones that came from the tumor expanded in blood.

Using immunoSEQ multiplex PCR, the repertoire was profiled, and TCRdb retains in-frame clones only, with some absent. The sample carries about 53,000 clones, just under 85% recorded once. The chain couples TRBV9 to TRBJ2-3, with 10 bases fitting TRBD2. The material sequenced was peripheral blood, taken from a patient treated with radiotherapy plus ipilimumab. The clonotype was recovered from a human donor with non-small cell lung cancer whose response to radiotherapy plus ipilimumab could not be evaluated. The CDR3 region has the DNA TGTGCCAGCAGCTCGATGACTAGCGGGTATGGTGATACGCAGTATTTT. Its translation is CASSSMTSGYGDTQYF.